Presented here are 7 T cell receptor beta chains from one specimen sequenced in a study of shared clonotypes between healthy human individuals. Repertoires were generated with immunoSEQ multiplex PCR, while TCRdb's copy carries only in-frame clones and drops some. The top ten clones hold around 1.8% of a sample with under 850,000 clones, over 55% of them seen once. Sequenced material: memory CD4+ T cells sorted from blood. Described subset: CD45RA-negative fraction. The receptors stem from a woman aged 30 to 39 in good health.

V usage is TRBV7-8 and J usage is TRBJ2-7, with D hard to call. CDR3 size: 13 residues. Germline V CDR1 and CDR2: SGHVS, FQNEAQ. V lost 3 bases and J 2 bases, leaving 8 bases between the germline ends. The CDR3 loop reads CASSFTDTYEQYF. CDR3 nucleotides: TGTGCCAGCAGCTTTACGGATACCTACGAGCAGTACTTC.

The CDR3 loop is CAISELGAGSYGYTF. In DNA, the CDR3 is TGTGCCATCAGTGAGCTCGGGGCGGGAAGCTATGGCTACACCTTC. The rearrangement joins TRBV10-3 to TRBJ1-2; TRBD1 is a possible D gene (5 bases). Germline-derived CDR1 and CDR2 are ENHRY and SYGVKD. V dropped 2 bases and J dropped 4 bases, with 14 bases sitting between them. The CDR3 runs to 15 residues.

V usage is TRBV2 and J usage is TRBJ2-2, with D perhaps TRBD1 or TRBD2 (5 bases each). CDR3 length: 14 residues. Looked up from germline, CDR1 is SNHLY and CDR2 is FYNNEI. V shed 8 bases and J shed 1 base, with 11 bases lying between them. In DNA, the CDR3 is TGTGCCAGCGAAGGGACCATGAACACCGGGGAGCTGTTTTTT. It is translated as CASEGTMNTGELFF.

This clone occurred a few times. The chain employs TRBV29-1 and TRBJ2-1, with 7 bases lining up with TRBD1. The germline V gene encodes CDR1 SQVTM and CDR2 ANQGSEA. V shed 4 bases, J shed 4 bases, and the junction held 10 bases outside the gene matches. This CDR3 spans 15 amino acids. CDR3 nucleotide sequence: TGCAGCGTTGTAGGGGGCAAAACGTTATACAATGAGCAGTTCTTC. Protein: CSVVGGKTLYNEQFF.

The rearrangement uses TRBV28 and TRBJ2-7, with 7 positions matching TRBD1. CDR3 length: 15 amino acids. Germline CDR1 reads MDHEN; CDR2 reads SYDVKM. The V gene end was trimmed by 9 bases and the J gene end by 4 bases; junction bases not matched to a gene: 15. CDR3 DNA: TGTGCCAGTACCTCCCACGGGCAGGGGGTTTACGAGCAGTACTTC. This encodes CASTSHGQGVYEQYF.

The chain links TRBV21-1 to TRBJ1-1; TRBD1 is the table's D call and was not checked against the DNA. TRBV21-1 is a pseudogene locus. The CDR3 loop spans 16 amino acids. The CDR3 protein is CASSSMKQVRDTKAFF. DNA of the CDR3: TGTGCCAGCAGCTCAATGAAACAGGTAAGGGACACCAAAGCTTTCTTT.

CDR3 loop: CASSPNDRVAQYF. The CDR3 nucleotides are TGTGCCAGCTCACCAAATGACAGGGTGGCGCAGTACTTC. V is TRBV18 and J is TRBJ2-7; 7 bases match TRBD1. The J segment lost 9 bases and the V segment lost 2 bases, leaving 7 bases of the junction unmatched. The CDR3 has 13 amino acids. Germline loops: CDR1 KGHSH, CDR2 LQKENI.